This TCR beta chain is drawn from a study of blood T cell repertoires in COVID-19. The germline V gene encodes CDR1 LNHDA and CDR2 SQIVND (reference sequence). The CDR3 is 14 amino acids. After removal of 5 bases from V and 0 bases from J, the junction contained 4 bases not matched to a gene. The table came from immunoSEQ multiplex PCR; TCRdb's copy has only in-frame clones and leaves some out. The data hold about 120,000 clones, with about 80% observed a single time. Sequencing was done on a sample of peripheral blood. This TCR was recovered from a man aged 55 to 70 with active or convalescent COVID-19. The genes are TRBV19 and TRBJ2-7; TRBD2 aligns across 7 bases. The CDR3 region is CASSSGLDSYEQYF. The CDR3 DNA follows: TGTGCCAGTAGTTCTGGACTAGACTCCTACGAGCAGTACTTC.